This T cell receptor (beta chain) is from a study of cytomegalovirus exposure and HLA in healthy donors. Notes on this clone: Its antigen is undetermined.

Clones were sequenced by immunoSEQ multiplex PCR, and TCRdb holds only the in-frame ones, with some missing. The table records over 150,000 clones, about 82% of them present only once. The CDR3 sequence is 13 residues long. V was pared by 6 bases and J by 4 bases, with 4 bases of the junction left unmatched. CDR1 is SGHAT, CDR2 FQNNGV, per germline. Study observations and caveats: Reported performance of the classifier showed diagnosis of cytomegalovirus status with high specificity and sensitivity.

This TCR was sampled from a human donor in good health. The sample was PBMCs. V is TRBV11-2 and J is TRBJ2-7; 9 bases match TRBD2. The CDR3 spells CASSFTSGYEQYF. As DNA, the CDR3 is TGTGCCAGCAGTTTCACTAGCGGGTACGAGCAGTACTTC.